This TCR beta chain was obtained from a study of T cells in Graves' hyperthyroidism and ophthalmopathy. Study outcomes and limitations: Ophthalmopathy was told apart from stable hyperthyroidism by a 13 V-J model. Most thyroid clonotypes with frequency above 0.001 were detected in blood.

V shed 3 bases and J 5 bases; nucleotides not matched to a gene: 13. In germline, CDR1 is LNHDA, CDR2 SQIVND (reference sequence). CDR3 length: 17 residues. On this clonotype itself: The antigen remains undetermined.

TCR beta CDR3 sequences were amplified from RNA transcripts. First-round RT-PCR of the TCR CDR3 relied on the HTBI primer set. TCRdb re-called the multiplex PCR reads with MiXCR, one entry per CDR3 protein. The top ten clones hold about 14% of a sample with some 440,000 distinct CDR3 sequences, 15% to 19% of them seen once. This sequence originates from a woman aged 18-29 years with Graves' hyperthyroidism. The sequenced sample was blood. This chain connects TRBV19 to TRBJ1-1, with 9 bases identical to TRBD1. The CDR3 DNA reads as TGTGCCAGTAGTATTGTGGGACAGGGTTACGTTGGGACTGAAGCTTTCTTT. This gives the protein CASSIVGQGYVGTEAFF.